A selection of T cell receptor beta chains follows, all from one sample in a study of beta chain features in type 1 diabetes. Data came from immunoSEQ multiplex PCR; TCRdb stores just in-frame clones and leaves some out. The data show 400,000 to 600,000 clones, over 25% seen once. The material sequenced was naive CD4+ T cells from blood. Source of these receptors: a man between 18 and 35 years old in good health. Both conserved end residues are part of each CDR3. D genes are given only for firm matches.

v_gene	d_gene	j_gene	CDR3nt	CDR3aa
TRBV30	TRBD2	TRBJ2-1	TGTGCCTGGCGTAGCGGGAGCCCCAGGAATGAGCAGTTCTTC	CAWRSGSPRNEQFF
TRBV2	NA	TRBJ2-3	TGTGCCAGCAACGGGCAGGGCACAGATACGCAGTATTTT	CASNGQGTDTQYF
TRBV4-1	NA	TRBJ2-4	TGCGCCAGCAGCTATTGGGGGCGGGGGAAGGAAAACATTCAGTACTTC	CASSYWGRGKENIQYF
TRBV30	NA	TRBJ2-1	TGTGCCTCCTCTAGCGAGGCCTACAATGAGCAGTTCTTC	CASSSEAYNEQFF
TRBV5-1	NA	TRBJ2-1	TGCGCCAGCAGTCGGGCAGCCACCTACAATGAGCAGTTCTTC	CASSRAATYNEQFF
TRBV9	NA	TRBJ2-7	TGTGCCAGCGGGCGAGTGGCAGGGATGGGGGAGCAGTACTTC	CASGRVAGMGEQYF
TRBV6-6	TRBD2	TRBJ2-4	TGTGCCAGCAGTCGACTTCTAGCGGGAGGGAACATTCAGTACTTC	CASSRLLAGGNIQYF
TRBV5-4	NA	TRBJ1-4	TGTGCCAGTGGGAGCAGGGAAGACGAAAAACTGTTTTTT	CASGSREDEKLFF
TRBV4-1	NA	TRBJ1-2	TGCGCCAGCAGCCAAGACCGAGTCTATGGCTACACCTTC	CASSQDRVYGYTF
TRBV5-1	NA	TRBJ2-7	TGCGCCAGCAGCCACCGGGACCTCCACTCCTACGAGCAGTACTTC	CASSHRDLHSYEQYF
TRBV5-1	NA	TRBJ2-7	TGCGCCAGCAGCTTGGTTACGGACGAGCAGTACTTC	CASSLVTDEQYF
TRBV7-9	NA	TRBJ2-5	TGTGCCAGCAGCTTCCCCTCAGGGCTGGCCCAGTACTTC	CASSFPSGLAQYF
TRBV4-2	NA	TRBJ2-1	TGTGCCAGCAGCTCCACAGGAAGCTCCTACAATGAGCAGTTCTTC	CASSSTGSSYNEQFF
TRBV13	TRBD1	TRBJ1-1	TGTGCCAGCAGCTTACTCCGGGACAGGGGGAACACTGAAGCTTTCTTT	CASSLLRDRGNTEAFF